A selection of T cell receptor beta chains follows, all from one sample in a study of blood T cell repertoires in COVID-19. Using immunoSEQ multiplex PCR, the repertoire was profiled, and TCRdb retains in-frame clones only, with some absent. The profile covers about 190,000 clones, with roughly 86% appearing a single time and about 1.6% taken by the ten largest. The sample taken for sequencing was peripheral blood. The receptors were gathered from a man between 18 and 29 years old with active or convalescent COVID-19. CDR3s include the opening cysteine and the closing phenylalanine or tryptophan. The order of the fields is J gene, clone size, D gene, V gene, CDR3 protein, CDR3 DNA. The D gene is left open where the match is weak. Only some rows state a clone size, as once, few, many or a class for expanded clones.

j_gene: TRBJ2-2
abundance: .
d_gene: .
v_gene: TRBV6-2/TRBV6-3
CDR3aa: CASSYSSPLELFF
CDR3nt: TGTGCCAGCAGTTATTCTAGCCCGCTGGAGCTGTTTTTT

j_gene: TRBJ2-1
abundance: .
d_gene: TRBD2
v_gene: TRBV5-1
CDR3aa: CASSSLAGGADYNEQFF
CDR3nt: TGCGCCAGCAGTTCACTAGCGGGGGGCGCCGACTACAATGAGCAGTTCTTC

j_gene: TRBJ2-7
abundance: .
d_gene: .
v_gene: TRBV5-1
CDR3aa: CASSLSSGGGLREQYF
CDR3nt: TGCGCCAGCAGCCTCAGTTCGGGAGGGGGCCTACGGGAGCAGTACTTC

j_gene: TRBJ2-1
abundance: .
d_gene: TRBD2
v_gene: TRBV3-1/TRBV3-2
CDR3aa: CASSQERGGRWNEQFF
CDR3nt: TGTGCCAGCAGCCAAGAGCGGGGGGGGCGGTGGAATGAGCAGTTCTTC

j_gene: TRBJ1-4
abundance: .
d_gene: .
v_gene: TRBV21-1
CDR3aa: CASSPTGDEKLFF
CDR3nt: TGTGCCAGCAGTCCGACAGGGGATGAAAAACTGTTTTTT

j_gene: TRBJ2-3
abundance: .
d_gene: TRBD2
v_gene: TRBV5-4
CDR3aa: CASSLPPAGGPVGADTQYF
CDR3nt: TGTGCCAGCAGCTTGCCCCCAGCGGGGGGGCCTGTGGGGGCAGATACGCAGTATTTT

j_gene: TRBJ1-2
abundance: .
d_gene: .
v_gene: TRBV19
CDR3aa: CASSSRTQNYGYTF
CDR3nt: TGTGCCAGTAGTTCTCGGACTCAGAACTATGGCTACACCTTC

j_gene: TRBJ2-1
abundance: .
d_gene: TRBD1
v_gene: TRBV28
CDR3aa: CASSLGTGFYNEQFF
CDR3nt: TGTGCCAGCAGTCTCGGGACAGGCTTCTACAATGAGCAGTTCTTC

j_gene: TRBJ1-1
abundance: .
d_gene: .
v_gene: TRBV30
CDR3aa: CAWELDTEAFF
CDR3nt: TGTGCCTGGGAGTTAGACACTGAAGCTTTCTTT

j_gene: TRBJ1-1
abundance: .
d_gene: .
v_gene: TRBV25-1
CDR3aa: CASSAPQGGAGSTEAFF
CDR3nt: TGTGCCAGCAGTGCACCCCAAGGGGGGGCGGGAAGCACTGAAGCTTTCTTT

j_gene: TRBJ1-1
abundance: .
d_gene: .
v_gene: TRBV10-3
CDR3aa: CAISDFMREEAFF
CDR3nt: TGTGCCATCAGTGATTTTATGAGGGAGGAAGCTTTCTTT

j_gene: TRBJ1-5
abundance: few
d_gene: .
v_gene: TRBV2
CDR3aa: CASSVGRAEPQHF
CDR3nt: TGTGCCAGCAGTGTTGGTCGCGCGGAGCCCCAGCATTTT

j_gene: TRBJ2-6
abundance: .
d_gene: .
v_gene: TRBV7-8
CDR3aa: CASSLLRSTSGANVLTF
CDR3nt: TGTGCCAGCAGCTTATTGCGATCTACCTCTGGGGCCAACGTCCTGACTTTC

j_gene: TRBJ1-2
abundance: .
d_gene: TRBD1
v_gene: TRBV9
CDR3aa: CASSAPAEGGSYGYTF
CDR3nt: TGTGCCAGCAGCGCACCGGCAGAAGGGGGCAGCTATGGCTACACCTTC

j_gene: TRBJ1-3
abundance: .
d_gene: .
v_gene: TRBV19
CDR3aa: CASSLSPDRGSGNTIYF
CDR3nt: TGTGCCAGTAGCCTCTCACCCGACCGGGGCTCTGGAAACACCATATATTTT

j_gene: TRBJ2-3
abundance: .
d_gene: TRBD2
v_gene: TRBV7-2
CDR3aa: CASSSRTSGSRNTQYF
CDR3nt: TGTGCCAGCAGCTCCCGGACTAGCGGGAGTCGGAATACGCAGTATTTT

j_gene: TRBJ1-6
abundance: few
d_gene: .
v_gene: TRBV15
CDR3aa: CATSRERENNSPLHF
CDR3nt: TGTGCCACCAGCAGAGAGCGGGAAAATAATTCACCCCTCCACTTT

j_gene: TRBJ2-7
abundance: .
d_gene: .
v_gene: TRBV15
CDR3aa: CATSRDGGGLYEQYF
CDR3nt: TGTGCCACCAGCAGAGATGGAGGAGGCCTATACGAGCAGTACTTC

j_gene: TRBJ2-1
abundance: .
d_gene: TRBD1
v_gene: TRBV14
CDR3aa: CASSLGTDYEQFF
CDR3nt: TGTGCCAGCAGCCTGGGGACAGATTATGAGCAGTTCTTC

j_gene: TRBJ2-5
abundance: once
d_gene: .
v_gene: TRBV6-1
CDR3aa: CASSEGLWETQYF
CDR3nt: TGTGCCAGCAGTGAAGGGCTCTGGGAGACCCAGTACTTC

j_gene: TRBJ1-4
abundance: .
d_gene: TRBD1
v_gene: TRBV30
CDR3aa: CAWSVLGQTLFF
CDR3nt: TGTGCCTGGAGTGTACTGGGACAGACACTGTTTTTT

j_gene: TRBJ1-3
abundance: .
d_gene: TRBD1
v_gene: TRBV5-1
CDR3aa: CASSLTGGVGNTIYF
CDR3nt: TGCGCCAGCAGTTTGACAGGGGGCGTAGGAAACACCATATATTTT

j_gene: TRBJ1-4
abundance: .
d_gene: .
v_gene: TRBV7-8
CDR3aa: CASSFTVTNEKLFF
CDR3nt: TGTGCCAGCAGCTTTACAGTAACTAATGAAAAACTGTTTTTT

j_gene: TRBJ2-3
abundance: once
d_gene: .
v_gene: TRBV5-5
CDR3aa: CASIFSGVGDTQYF
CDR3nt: TGTGCCAGCATCTTCTCGGGTGTCGGAGATACGCAGTATTTT

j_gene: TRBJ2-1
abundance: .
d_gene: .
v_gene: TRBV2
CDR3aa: CASSFSSVGEQFF
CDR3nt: TGTGCCAGCAGTTTTAGTAGCGTCGGTGAGCAGTTCTTC

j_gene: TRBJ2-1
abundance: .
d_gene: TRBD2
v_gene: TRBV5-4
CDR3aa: CASSLSRGAKGGYNEQFF
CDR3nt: TGTGCCAGCAGCTTGTCGCGGGGCGCCAAGGGAGGGTACAATGAGCAGTTCTTC

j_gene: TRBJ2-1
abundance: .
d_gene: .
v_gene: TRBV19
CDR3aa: CASNSGHEAYNEQFF
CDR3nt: TGTGCCAGTAACTCCGGACATGAGGCCTACAATGAGCAGTTCTTC

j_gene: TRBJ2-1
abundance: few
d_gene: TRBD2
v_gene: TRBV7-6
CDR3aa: CASSFATSGNYNEQFF
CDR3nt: TGTGCCAGCAGCTTTGCGACTAGCGGAAATTACAATGAGCAGTTCTTC

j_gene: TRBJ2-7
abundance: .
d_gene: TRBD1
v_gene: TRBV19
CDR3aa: CASSHRDRAYEQYF
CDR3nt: TGTGCCAGTAGTCACCGGGACAGAGCCTACGAGCAGTACTTC

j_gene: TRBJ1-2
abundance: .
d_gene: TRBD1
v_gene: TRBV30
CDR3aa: CAWSAGTGVEGYTF
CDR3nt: TGTGCCTGGAGTGCCGGGACAGGGGTTGAGGGCTACACCTTC

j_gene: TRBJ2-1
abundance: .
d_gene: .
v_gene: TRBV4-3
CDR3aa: CASSQEDGSPSNEQFF
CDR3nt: TGCGCCAGCAGCCAAGAAGACGGGTCTCCTAGTAATGAGCAGTTCTTC

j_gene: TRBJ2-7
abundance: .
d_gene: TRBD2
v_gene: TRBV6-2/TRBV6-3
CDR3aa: CASSYPAAGGGNEQYF
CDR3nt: TGTGCCAGCAGTTATCCCGCCGCGGGGGGAGGGAACGAGCAGTACTTC

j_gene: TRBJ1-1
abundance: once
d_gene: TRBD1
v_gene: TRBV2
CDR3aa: CASRGDRGTEAFF
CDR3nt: TGTGCCAGCAGGGGGGACAGGGGCACTGAAGCTTTCTTT

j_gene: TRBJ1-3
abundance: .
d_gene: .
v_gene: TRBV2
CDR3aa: CAISTRGAYSGNTIYF
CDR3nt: TGTGCTATTAGTACGCGCGGAGCCTACTCTGGAAACACCATATATTTT

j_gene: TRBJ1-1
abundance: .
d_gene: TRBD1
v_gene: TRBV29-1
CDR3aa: CSAAGQGRNTEAFF
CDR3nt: TGCAGCGCTGCCGGACAGGGGCGAAACACTGAAGCTTTCTTT

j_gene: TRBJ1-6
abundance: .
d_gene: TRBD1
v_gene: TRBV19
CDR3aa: CASSIRQGVIGDSPLHF
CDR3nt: TGTGCCAGTAGTATCCGACAGGGAGTAATCGGAGACTCACCCCTCCACTTT

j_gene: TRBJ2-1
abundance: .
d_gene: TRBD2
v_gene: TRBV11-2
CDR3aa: CASSFGLAGTHEQFF
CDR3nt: TGTGCCAGCAGCTTCGGACTAGCGGGAACCCATGAGCAGTTCTTC

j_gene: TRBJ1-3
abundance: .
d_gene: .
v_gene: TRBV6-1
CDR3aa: CASSEADIGAGNTIYF
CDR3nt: TGTGCCAGCAGTGAAGCCGACATAGGTGCTGGAAACACCATATATTTT

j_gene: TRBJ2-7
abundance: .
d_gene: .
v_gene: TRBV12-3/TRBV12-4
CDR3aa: CASRDSTSYEQYF
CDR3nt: TGTGCCAGCAGGGACAGTACCTCCTACGAGCAGTACTTC

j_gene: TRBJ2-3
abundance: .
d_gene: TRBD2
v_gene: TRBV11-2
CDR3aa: CASSLLRGVDTQYF
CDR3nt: TGTGCCAGCAGCTTACTGCGGGGGGTAGATACGCAGTATTTT

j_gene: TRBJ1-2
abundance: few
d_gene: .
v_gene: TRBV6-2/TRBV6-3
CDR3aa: CASSEMTGRYGYTF
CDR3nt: TGTGCCAGCAGTGAGATGACAGGAAGATATGGCTACACCTTC

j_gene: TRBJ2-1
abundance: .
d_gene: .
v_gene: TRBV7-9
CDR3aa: CASSSFGGEQFF
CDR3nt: TGTGCCAGCAGCTCCTTCGGTGGTGAGCAGTTCTTC

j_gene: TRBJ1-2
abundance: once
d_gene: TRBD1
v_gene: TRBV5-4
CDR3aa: CASSPVEAGGGYGYTF
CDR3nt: TGTGCCAGCAGCCCGGTAGAGGCAGGGGGAGGCTATGGCTACACCTTC

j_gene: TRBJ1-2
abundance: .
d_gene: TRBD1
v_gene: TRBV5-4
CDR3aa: CASGASVGQGYGYTF
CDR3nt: TGTGCCAGCGGGGCTTCCGTGGGACAGGGCTATGGCTACACCTTC

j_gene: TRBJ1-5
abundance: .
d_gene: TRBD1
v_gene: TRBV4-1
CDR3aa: CASSLRQGSNQPQHF
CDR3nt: TGCGCCAGCAGCTTGCGACAGGGGAGCAATCAGCCCCAGCATTTT

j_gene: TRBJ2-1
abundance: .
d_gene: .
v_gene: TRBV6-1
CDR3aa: CASSEAKLSGDWNEQFF
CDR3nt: TGTGCCAGCAGTGAAGCGAAACTGTCAGGTGATTGGAATGAGCAGTTCTTC

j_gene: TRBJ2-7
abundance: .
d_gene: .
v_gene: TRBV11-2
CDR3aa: CASSLFRSPSYEQYF
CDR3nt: TGTGCCAGCAGCTTATTCAGGTCTCCCTCCTACGAGCAGTACTTC

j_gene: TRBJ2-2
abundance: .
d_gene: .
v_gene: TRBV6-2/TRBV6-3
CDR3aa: CASSFLNTGELFF
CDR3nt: TGTGCCAGCAGTTTCCTTAACACCGGGGAGCTGTTTTTT

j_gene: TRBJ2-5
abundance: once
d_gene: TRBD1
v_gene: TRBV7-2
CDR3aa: CASSLVTGVGETQYF
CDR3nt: TGTGCCAGCAGCCTTGTTACAGGGGTAGGAGAGACCCAGTACTTC